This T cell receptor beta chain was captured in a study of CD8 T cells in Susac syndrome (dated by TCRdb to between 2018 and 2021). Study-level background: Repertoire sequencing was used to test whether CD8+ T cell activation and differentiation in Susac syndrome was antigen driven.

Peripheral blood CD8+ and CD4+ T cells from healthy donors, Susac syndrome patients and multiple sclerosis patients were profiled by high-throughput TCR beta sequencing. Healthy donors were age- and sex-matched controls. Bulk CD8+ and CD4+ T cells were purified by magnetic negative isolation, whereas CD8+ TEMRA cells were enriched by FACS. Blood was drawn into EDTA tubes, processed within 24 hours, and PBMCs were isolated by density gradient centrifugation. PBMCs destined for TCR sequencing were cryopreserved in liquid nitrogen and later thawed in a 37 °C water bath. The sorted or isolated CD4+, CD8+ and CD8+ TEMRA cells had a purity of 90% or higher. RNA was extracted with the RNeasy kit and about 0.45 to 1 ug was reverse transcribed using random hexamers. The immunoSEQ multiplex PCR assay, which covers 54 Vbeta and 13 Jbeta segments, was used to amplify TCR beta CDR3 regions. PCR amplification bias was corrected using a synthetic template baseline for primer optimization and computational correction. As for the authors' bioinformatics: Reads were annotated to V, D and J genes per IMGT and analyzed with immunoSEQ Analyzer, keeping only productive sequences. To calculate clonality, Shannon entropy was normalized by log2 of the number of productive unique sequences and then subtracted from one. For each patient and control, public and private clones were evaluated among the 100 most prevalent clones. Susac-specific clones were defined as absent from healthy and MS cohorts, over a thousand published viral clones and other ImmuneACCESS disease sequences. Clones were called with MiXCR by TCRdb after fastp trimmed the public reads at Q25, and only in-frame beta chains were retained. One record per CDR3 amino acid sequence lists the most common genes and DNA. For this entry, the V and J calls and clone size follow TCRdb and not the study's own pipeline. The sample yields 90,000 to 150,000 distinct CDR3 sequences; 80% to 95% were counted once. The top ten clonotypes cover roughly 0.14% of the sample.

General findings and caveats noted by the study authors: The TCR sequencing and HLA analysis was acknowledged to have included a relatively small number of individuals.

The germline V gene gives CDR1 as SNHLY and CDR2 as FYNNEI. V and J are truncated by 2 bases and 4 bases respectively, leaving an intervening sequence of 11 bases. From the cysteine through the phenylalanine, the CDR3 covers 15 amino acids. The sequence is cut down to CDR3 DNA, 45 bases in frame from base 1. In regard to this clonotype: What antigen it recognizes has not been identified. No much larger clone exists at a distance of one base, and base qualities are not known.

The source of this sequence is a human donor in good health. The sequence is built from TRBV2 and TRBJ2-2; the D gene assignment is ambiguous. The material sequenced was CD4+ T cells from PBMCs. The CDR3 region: CASSEPGRGTGELFF. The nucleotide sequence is TGTGCCAGCAGTGAACCTGGCCGCGGCACCGGGGAGCTGTTTTTT. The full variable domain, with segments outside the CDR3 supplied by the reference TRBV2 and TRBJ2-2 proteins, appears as EPEVTQTPSHQVTQMGQEVILRCVPISNHLYFYWYRQILGQKVEFLVSFYNNEISEKSEIFDDQFSVERPDGSNFTLKIRSTKLEDSAMYFCASSEPGRGTGELFFGEGSRLTVL.